This TCR beta chain emerged from a study of T-cell reconstitution after alpha-beta-depleted transplantation in children. General study findings and limits: It was reported that alpha-beta T cells came from several hundred expanded graft clones (about two months after transplant). Hyperexpanded clones declined; after one year, newly produced T cells mostly supplied diversity. At day 60, the high TCRbeta diversity found in some patients originated from recipient T cells and thymic progenitors that had survived.

The germline gives CDR1 DFQATT, CDR2 SNEGSKA (reference sequence). This CDR3 contains 12 residues. V was cut by 6 bases and J by 6 bases, with 11 bases left in between. The library targeted TCRbeta and was prepared with unique molecular identifiers. TCRdb independently ran MiXCR on the PCR reads; one entry per CDR3 protein. The data show some 110,000 distinct CDR3 sequences, with over 9% seen just once and 34% held by the top ten. On this clonotype: Its target is not known.

Here the sequenced sample was PBMCs, taken before TCRalphabeta/CD19-depleted stem cell transplant. The sequence derives from a boy between 2 and 10 years old with acute lymphoblastic leukemia, due to receive a stem cell transplant. V gene TRBV20-1 combines with J gene TRBJ1-4, with D uncertain. The CDR3 sequence is CSAPDGYEKLFF. The CDR3 DNA follows: TGCAGTGCACCCGACGGGTATGAAAAACTGTTTTTT.